This TCR beta chain was identified during a study of cytomegalovirus exposure and HLA in healthy donors. Study summary: Earlier work reported roughly 120 million unique TCR beta sequences from 150 million to 200 million T cells.

Each of the donors was a healthy bone marrow donor. The study, taken as a whole, reports: Earlier results showed most TCR beta V segments being productive about 87% or about 30% of the time. Despite most TCR sequences being rare, some public TCRs occurred in many donors.

Comments on this clone: As yet, its antigen is unknown.

The PCR made use of 60 Vbeta and 13 Jbeta primers. The repertoire was sequenced with immunoSEQ multiplex PCR; TCRdb's copy has only in-frame clones and lacks some. The top ten clones hold around 4% of a sample with some 210,000 clones, around 73% of them seen once. This CDR3 region has 15 residues. CDR1 is SGHDT and CDR2 is YYEEEE in the germline V gene. Trimming cost V 1 base and J 0 bases; bases outside gene matches: 1. The rearrangement joins TRBV5-6 to TRBJ2-1, with TRBD2 matching 7 bases. Sequencing was performed on PBMCs. The TCR comes from a male donor in good health and CMV-seronegative. CDR3 DNA: TGTGCCAGCAGCTTGAGCGGGATCTCCTACAATGAGCAGTTCTTC. Translation: CASSLSGISYNEQFF.